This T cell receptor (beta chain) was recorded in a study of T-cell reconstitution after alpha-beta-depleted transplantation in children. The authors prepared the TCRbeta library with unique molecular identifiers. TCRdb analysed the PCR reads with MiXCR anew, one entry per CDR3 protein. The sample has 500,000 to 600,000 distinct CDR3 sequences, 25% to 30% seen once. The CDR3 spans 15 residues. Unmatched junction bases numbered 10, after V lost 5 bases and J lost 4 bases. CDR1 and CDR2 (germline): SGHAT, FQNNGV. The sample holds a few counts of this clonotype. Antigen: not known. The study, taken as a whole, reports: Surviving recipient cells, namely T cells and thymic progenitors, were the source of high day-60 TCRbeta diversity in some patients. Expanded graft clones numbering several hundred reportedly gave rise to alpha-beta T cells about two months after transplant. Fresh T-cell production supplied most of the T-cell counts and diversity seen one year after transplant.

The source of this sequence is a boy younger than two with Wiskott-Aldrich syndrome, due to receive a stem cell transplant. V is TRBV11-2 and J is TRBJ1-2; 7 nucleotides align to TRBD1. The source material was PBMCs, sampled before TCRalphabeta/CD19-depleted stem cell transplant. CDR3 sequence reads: CASSPGDSEVYGYTF. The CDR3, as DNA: TGTGCCAGCAGCCCAGGGGACAGCGAAGTCTATGGCTACACCTTC.